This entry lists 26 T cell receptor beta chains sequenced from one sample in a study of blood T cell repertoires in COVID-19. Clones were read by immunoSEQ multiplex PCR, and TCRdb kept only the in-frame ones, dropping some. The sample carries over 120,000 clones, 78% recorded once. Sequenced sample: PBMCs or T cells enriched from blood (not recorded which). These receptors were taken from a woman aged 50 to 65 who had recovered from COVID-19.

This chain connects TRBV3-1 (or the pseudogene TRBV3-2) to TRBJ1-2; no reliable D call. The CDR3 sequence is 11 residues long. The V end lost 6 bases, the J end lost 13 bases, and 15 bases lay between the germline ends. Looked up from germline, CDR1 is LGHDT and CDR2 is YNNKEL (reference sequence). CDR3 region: CASRQNDMFTF. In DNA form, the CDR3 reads TGTGCCAGCAGGCAAAACGACATGTTCACCTTC.

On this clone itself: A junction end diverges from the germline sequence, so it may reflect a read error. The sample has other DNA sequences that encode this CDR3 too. The CDR3 DNA reads as TGCAGCGGCCAGAACACCGAAGCTTTCTTT. Translated: CSGQNTEAFF. The chain carries TRBV29-1 and TRBJ1-1; D is ambiguous. This CDR3 has 10 amino acids. Germline V gene sequence: CDR1 SQVTM, CDR2 ANQGSEA. The variable domain in full, completed from reference TRBV29-1 and TRBJ1-1, reads SAVISQKPSRDICQRGTSLTIQCQVDSQVTMMFWYRQQPGQSLTLIATANQGSEATYESGFVIDKFPISRPNLTFSTLTVSNMSPEDSSIYLCSGQNTEAFFGQGTRLTVV.

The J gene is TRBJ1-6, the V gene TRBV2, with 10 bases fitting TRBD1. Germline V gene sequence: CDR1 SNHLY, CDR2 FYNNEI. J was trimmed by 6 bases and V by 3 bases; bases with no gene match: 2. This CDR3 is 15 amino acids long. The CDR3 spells CASSDGDRGNSPLHF. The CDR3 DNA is TGTGCCAGCAGTGACGGGGACAGGGGTAATTCACCCCTCCACTTT.

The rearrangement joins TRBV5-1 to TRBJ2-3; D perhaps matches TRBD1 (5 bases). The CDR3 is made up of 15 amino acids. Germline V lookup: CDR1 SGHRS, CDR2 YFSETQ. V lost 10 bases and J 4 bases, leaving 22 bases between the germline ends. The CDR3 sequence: CAGKTGLTDADTQYF. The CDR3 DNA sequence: TGCGCCGGAAAAACAGGATTAACTGACGCAGATACGCAGTATTTT.

The CDR3 DNA reads as TGTGCCAGCAGCTTATGGCTAGCGGGGGCCTCCTACGAGCAGTACTTC. This gives the protein CASSLWLAGASYEQYF. The gene calls are TRBV7-9 and TRBJ2-7; TRBD2 matches at 10 bases. After removal of 2 bases from V and 0 bases from J, the junction contained 4 bases not matched to a gene. Germline V lookup: CDR1 SEHNR, CDR2 FQNEAQ (reference sequence). This CDR3 contains 16 residues.

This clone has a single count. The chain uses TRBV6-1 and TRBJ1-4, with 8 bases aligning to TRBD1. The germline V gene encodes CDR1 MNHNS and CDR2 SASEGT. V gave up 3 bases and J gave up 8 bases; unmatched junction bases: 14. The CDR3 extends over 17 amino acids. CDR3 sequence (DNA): TGTGCCAGCAGTGACGGACAGGGAACCCCAACCCTAGAAAAACTGTTTTTT. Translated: CASSDGQGTPTLEKLFF.

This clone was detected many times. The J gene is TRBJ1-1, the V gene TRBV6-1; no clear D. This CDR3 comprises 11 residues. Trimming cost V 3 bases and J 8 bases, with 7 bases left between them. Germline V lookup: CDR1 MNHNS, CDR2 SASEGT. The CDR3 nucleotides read TGTGCCAGCAGTGATGTCAGGGAAGCTTTCTTT. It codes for CASSDVREAFF.

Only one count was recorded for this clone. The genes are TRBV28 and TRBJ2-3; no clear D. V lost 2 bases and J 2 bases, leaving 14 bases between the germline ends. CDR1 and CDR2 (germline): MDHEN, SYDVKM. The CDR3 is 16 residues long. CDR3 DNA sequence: TGTGCCAGCAGTTTAAGTGAGAGACAAGACACAGATACGCAGTATTTT. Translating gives CASSLSERQDTDTQYF.

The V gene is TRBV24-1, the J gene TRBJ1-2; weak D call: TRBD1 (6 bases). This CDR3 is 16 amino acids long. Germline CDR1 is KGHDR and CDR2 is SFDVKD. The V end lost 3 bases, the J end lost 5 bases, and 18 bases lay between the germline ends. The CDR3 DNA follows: TGTGCCACCAGTGATCCCTCGAGGGCAGGGGAATATGGCTACACCTTC. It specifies CATSDPSRAGEYGYTF.

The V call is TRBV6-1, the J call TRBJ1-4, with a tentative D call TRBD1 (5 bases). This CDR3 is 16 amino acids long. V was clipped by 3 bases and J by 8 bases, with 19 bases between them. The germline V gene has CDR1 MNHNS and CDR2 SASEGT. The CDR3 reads CASSDLSARAAEKLFF. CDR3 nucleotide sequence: TGTGCCAGCAGTGATCTATCGGCCAGGGCCGCCGAAAAACTGTTTTTT.

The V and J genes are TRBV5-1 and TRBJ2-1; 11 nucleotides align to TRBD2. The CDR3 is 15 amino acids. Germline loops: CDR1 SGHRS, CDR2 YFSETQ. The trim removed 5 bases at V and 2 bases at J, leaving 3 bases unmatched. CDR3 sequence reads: CASRDSGGAYNEQFF. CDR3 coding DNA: TGCGCCAGCAGAGATAGCGGGGGGGCCTACAATGAGCAGTTCTTC.

CDR3 DNA: TGTGCCAGCAGCGTAGATGGGACAGTCTATGGCTACACCTTC. Encoded protein: CASSVDGTVYGYTF. The chain has TRBV9 and TRBJ1-2, with TRBD1 identical over 7 bases. The trim removed 0 bases at V and 4 bases at J, leaving 3 bases unmatched. Germline CDR1 SGDLS, CDR2 YYNGEE. CDR3 length equals 14 residues.

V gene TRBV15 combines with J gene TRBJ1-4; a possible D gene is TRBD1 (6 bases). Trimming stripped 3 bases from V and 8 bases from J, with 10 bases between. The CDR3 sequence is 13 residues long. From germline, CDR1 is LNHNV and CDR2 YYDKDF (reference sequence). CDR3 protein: CATSSRGREKLFF. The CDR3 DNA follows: TGTGCCACCAGCAGCAGGGGACGGGAAAAACTGTTTTTT.

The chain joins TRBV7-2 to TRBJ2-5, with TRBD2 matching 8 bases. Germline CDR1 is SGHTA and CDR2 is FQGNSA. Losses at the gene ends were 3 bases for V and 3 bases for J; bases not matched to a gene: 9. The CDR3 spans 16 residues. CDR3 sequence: CASSFPRGAGEETQYF. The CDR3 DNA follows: TGTGCCAGCAGCTTCCCCCGGGGAGCGGGGGAAGAGACCCAGTACTTC.

The CDR3 protein is CASSFITPGGRDTEAFF. The CDR3 nucleotides are TGCGCCAGCAGCTTTATCACGCCAGGGGGACGTGACACTGAAGCTTTCTTT. The chain links TRBV5-1 to TRBJ1-1; 7 bases are a match to TRBD1. This CDR3 spans 17 amino acids. Germline V lookup: CDR1 SGHRS, CDR2 YFSETQ. Trimming took 2 bases from V and 3 from J; bases not matched to a gene: 13.

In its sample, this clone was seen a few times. The CDR3, as DNA: TGTGCCAGTAGTACAAGACAGGGGATGAACACTGAAGCTTTCTTT. Its translation: CASSTRQGMNTEAFF. V gene TRBV19 combines with J gene TRBJ1-1, with 8 positions matching TRBD1. V shed 4 bases and J 0 bases; nucleotides not matched to a gene: 4. Germline CDR1 is LNHDA and CDR2 is SQIVND (reference sequence). The CDR3 has 15 amino acids.

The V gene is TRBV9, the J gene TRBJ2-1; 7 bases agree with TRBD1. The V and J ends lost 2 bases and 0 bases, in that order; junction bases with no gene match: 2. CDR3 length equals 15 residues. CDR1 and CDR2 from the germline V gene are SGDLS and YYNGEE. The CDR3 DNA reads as TGTGCCAGCAGCGTGACAGGGAGCTCCTACAATGAGCAGTTCTTC. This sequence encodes CASSVTGSSYNEQFF.

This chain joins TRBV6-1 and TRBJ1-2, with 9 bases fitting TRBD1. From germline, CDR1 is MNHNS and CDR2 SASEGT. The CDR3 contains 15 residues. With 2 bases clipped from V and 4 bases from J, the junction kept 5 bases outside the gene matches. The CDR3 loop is CASSETGGFSYGYTF. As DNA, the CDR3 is TGTGCCAGCAGTGAAACAGGGGGCTTTAGCTATGGCTACACCTTC.

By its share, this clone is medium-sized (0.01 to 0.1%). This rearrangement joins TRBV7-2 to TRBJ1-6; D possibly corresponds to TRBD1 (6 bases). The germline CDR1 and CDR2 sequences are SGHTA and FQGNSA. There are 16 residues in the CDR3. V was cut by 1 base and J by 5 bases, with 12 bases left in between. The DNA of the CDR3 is TGTGCCAGCAGCTTAGGGTCCCCAGGGGATAATTCACCCCTCCACTTT. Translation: CASSLGSPGDNSPLHF.

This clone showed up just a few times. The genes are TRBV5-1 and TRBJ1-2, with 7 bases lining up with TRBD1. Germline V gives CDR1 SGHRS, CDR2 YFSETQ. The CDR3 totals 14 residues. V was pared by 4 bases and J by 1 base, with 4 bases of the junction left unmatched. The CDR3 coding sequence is TGCGCCAGCAGCCCTGGACAGGTTAACTATGGCTACACCTTC. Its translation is CASSPGQVNYGYTF.

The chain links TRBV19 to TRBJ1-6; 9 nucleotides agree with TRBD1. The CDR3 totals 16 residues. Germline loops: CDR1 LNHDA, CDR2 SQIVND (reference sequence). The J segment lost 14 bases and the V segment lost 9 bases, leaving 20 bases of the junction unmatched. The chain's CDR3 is CASGDREGVGASTLHF. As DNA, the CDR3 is TGTGCCAGCGGGGACAGGGAAGGGGTAGGGGCTTCGACCCTCCACTTT. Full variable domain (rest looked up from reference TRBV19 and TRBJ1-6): DGGITQSPKYLFRKEGQNVTLSCEQNLNHDAMYWYRQDPGQGLRLIYYSQIVNDFQKGDIAEGYSVSREKKESFPLTVTSAQKNPTAFYLCASGDREGVGASTLHFGNGTRLTVT.

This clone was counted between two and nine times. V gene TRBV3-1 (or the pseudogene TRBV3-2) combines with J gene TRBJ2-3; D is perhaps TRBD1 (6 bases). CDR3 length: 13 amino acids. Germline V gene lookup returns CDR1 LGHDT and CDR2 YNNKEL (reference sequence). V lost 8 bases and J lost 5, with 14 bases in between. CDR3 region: CASGEGGQDTQYF. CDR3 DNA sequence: TGTGCCAGCGGGGAAGGGGGACAAGATACGCAGTATTTT.

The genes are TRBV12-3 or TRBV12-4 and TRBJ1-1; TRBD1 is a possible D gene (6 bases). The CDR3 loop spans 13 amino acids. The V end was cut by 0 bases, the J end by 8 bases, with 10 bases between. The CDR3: CASSLAWDNEAFF. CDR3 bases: TGTGCCAGCAGTTTAGCCTGGGACAACGAAGCTTTCTTT.

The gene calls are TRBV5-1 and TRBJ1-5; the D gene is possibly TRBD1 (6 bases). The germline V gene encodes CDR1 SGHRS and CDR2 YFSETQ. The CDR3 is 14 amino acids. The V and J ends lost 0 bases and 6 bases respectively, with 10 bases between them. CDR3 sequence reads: CASSLGGGTQPQHF. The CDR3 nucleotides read TGCGCCAGCAGCTTGGGAGGGGGAACTCAGCCCCAGCATTTT.

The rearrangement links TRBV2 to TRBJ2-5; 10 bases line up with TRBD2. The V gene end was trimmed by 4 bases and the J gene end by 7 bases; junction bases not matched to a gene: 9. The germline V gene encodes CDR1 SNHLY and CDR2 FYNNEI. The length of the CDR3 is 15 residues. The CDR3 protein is CASSGERGGSRTQYF. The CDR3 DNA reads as TGTGCCAGCAGTGGGGAGCGGGGGGGTTCGAGGACCCAGTACTTC.

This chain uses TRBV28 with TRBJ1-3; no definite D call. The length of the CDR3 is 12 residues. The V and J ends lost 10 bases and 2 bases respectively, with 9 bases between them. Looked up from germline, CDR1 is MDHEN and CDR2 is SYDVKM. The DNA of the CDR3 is TGTGCCACTCGCGGGACTGGAAACACCATATATTTT. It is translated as CATRGTGNTIYF.